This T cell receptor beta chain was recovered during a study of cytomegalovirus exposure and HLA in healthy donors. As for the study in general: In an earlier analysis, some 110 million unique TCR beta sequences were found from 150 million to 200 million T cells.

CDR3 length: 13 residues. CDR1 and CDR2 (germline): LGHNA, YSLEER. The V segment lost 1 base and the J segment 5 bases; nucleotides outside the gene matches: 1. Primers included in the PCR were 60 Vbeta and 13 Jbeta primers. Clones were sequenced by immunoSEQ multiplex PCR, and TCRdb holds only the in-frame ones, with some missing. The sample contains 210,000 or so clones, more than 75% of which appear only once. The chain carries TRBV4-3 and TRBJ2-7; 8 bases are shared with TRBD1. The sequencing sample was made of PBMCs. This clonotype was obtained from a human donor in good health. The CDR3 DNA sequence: TGCGCCAGCAGCCAAGCAGGGGGCCACGAGCAGTACTTC. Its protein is CASSQAGGHEQYF.